This T cell receptor (beta chain) was profiled in a study of blood T cells in healthy people across ages. The study's findings and limits: The study found more naive CD4+ cells and higher diversity in long-lived than aged donors.

The V gene's germline CDR1 is SGDLS and CDR2 YYNGEE. V lost 3 bases to trimming and J lost 8 bases, with 14 bases between them. The CDR3 runs to 14 residues. In regard to this clonotype: Its antigen is unidentified.

Sample-barcoded 5' priming and a J-beta primer mix drove a second PCR of about 6 to 12 cycles. TCRdb re-called the 5' RACE reads with MiXCR, one entry per CDR3 protein. The sample lists fewer than 1,000,000 distinct CDR3 sequences; 40% to 50% were seen once. Sequencing input: blood. The chain couples TRBV9 to TRBJ1-4; D unclear. This receptor was obtained from a man aged 55-75 years in good health. For the CDR3, the DNA is TGTGCCAGCAGCGAGGACTCCTTTGGGGAAAAACTGTTTTTT. Translated: CASSEDSFGEKLFF. Variable domain in full (rest from reference TRBV9 and TRBJ1-4): DSGVTQTPKHLITATGQRVTLRCSPRSGDLSVYWYQQSLDQGLQFLIQYYNGEERAKGNILERFSAQQFPDLHSELNLSSLELGDSALYFCASSEDSFGEKLFFGSGTQLSVL.